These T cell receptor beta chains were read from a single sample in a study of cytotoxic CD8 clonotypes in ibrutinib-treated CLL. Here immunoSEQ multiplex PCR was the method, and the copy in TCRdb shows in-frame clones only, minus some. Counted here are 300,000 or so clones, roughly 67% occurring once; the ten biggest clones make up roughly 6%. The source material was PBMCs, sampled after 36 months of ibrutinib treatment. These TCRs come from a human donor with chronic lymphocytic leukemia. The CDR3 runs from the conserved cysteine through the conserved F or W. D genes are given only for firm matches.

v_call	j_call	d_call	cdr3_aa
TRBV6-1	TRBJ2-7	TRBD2	CASRTFGGSYYEQYF
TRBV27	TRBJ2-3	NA	CASRDSSDTQYF
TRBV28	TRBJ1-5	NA	CASSFGRGQPQHF
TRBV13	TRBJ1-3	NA	CASSLTPGNTIYF
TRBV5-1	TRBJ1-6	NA	CASSLGQTTYNSPLHF
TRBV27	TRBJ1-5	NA	CASSQDAPQHF
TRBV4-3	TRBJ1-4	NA	CASSQGPRVGSEKLFF
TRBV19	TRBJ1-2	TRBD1	CATHRQGGRGYTF
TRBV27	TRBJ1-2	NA	CASSFARGSFYGYTF
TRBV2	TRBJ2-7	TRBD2	CASSGTSGSYEQYF
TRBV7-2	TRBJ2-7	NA	CASSFVWYEQYF
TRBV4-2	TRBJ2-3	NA	CASSQLAGDTQYF
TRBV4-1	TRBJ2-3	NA	CASRSTSTDTQYF
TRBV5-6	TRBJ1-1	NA	CASSFWNLLNTEAFF
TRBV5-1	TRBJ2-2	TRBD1	CASSLQPTGGAGELFF
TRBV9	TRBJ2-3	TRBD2	CASSLYSGRGTDTQYF
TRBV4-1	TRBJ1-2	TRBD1	CASSQGTGGFYGYTF
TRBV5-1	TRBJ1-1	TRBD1	CASSSHRGWGTEAFF
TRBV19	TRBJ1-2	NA	CASTSPGANRDGYTF
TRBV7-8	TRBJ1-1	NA	CASSLAHRMNTEAFF
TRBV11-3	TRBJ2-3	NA	CASSLRLGGPTDTQYF
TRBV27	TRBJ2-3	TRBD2	CASSLSTSGGTDTQYF
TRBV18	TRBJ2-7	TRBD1	CASSSDRVSYEQYF
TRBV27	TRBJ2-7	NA	CASSRHPPYDEQYF
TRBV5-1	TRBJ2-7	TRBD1	CASSAGQGAYEQYF
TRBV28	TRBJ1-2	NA	CASIEAWGVQGYTF